The entry below describes one TCR beta chain. This record comes from a study of blood T cell repertoires in COVID-19. Overall study: Donors in the United States, Italy and Spain gave samples during acute or convalescent COVID-19.

Germline trimming cut 1 base from V and 9 bases from J; bases unmatched to any gene: 3. Germline values: CDR1 SGHTS, CDR2 YDEGEE. CDR3 length: 12 residues. Sequencing was performed with immunoSEQ multiplex PCR; in TCRdb, only in-frame clones are kept and a portion is missing. The data show 310,000 or so clones, about 90% seen once. The chain combines TRBV5-8 with TRBJ1-1; 7 bases match TRBD1. The sequence was obtained from a man younger than 30 who had recovered from COVID-19. Sequenced material: peripheral blood. CDR3 DNA sequence: TGTGCCAGCAGCTTGCGGGACAGCAAAGCTTTCTTT. This translates into CASSLRDSKAFF.